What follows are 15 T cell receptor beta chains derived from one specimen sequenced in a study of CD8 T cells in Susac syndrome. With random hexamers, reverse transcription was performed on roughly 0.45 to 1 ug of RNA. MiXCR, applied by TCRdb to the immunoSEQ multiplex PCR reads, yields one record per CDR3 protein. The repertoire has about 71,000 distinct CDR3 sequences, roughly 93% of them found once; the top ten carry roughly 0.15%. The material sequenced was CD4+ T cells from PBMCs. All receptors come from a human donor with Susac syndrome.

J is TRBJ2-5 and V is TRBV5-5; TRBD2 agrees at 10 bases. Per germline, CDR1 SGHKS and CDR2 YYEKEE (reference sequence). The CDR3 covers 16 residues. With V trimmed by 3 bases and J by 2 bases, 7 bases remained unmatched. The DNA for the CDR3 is TGTGCCAGCAGCTGGGGCTCAGCGGGGGGGCAAGAGACCCAGTACTTC. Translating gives CASSWGSAGGQETQYF.

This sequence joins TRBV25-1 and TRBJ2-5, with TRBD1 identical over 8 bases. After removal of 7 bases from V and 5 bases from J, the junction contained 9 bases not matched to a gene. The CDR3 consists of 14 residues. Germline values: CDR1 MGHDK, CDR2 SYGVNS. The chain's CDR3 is CASIQGAGLETQYF. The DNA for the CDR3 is TGTGCCAGCATTCAGGGGGCGGGGTTGGAGACCCAGTACTTC.

CDR3 region: CASSARTGGFMPGNTIYF. DNA for the CDR3: TGTGCCAGCAGCGCCCGGACAGGGGGATTCATGCCTGGAAACACCATATATTTT. The chain couples TRBV7-2 to TRBJ1-3, with TRBD1 identical over 10 bases. Trimming cost V 5 bases and J 2 bases; bases outside gene matches: 12. The CDR3 totals 18 residues. Germline V CDR1 and CDR2: SGHTA, FQGNSA.

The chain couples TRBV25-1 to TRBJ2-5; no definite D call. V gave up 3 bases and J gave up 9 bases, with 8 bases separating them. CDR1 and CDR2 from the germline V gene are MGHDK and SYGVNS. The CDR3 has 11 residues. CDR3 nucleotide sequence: TGTGCCAGCAGTGAGAGAGTCGCCCAGTACTTC. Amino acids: CASSERVAQYF.

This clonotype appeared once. The DNA of the CDR3 is TGTGCCAGCAGCTCGGCGGCGGGGGAAGTAGAGACCCAGTACTTC. Translation: CASSSAAGEVETQYF. This chain links TRBV7-2 with TRBJ2-5; TRBD2 agrees at 7 bases. Germline assignment: CDR1 SGHTA and CDR2 FQGNSA. CDR3 length equals 15 residues. The ends lost 4 bases at V and 4 bases at J; junction bases unmatched: 9.

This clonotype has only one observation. The CDR3 spells CASSLGTARTDTQYF. The CDR3 DNA reads as TGTGCCAGCAGCCTTGGGACAGCTCGCACAGATACGCAGTATTTT. V gene TRBV13 combines with J gene TRBJ2-3; 7 bases agree with TRBD1. The germline gives CDR1 PRHDT, CDR2 FYEKMQ (reference sequence). V lost 5 bases, J lost 1 base, and 6 bases stayed unmatched. The CDR3 covers 15 residues.

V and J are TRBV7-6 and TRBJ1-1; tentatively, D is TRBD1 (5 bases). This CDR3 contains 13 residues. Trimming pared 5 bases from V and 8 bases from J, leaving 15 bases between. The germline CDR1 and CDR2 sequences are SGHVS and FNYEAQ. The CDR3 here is CASSPIVGGEAFF. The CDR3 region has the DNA TGTGCCAGCAGCCCCATTGTTGGGGGGGAAGCTTTCTTT.

In DNA, the CDR3 is TGTGCCAGCAGTGAAAACAGGGGAGGGAACACTGAAGCTTTCTTT. Translating gives CASSENRGGNTEAFF. J is TRBJ1-1 and V is TRBV25-1; 7 nucleotides align to TRBD1. Trimming took 2 bases from V and 1 from J; bases not matched to a gene: 4. Germline assignment: CDR1 MGHDK and CDR2 SYGVNS. This CDR3 is 15 amino acids long.

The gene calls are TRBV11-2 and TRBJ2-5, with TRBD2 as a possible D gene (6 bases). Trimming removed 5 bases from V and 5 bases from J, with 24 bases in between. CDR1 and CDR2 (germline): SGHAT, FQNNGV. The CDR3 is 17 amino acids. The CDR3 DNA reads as TGTGCCAGCAGCCAGAATGCCTGGCAGGGTGGGGGGGAGACCCAGTACTTC. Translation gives CASSQNAWQGGGETQYF.

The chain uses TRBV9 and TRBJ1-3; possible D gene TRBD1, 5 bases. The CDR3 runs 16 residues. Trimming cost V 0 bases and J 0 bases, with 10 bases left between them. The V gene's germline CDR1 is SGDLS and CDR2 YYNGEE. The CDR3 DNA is TGTGCCAGCAGCGTAGGGCCCGGGGGCTCTGGAAACACCATATATTTT. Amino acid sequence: CASSVGPGGSGNTIYF.

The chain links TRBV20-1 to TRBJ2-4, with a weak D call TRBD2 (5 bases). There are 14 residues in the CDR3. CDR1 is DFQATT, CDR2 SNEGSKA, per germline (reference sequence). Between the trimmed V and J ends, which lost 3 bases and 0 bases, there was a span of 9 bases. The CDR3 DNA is TGCAGTGCTAGCGGGATTTTAGCCAAAAACATTCAGTACTTC. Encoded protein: CSASGILAKNIQYF.

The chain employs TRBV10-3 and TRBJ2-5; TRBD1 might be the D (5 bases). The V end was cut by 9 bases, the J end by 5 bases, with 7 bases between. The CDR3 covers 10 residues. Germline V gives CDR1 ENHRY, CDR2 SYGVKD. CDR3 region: CAIGDETQYF. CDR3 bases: TGTGCCATAGGGGATGAGACCCAGTACTTC.

CDR3 residues: CASSPSRGGNEKLFF. In nucleotides, the CDR3 is TGTGCCAGCTCACCCTCGAGGGGAGGTAATGAAAAACTGTTTTTT. The J gene is TRBJ1-4, the V gene TRBV18; tentatively, D is TRBD1 (5 bases). This CDR3 contains 15 residues. V was pared by 3 bases and J by 4 bases, with 12 bases between. Germline assignment: CDR1 KGHSH and CDR2 LQKENI.

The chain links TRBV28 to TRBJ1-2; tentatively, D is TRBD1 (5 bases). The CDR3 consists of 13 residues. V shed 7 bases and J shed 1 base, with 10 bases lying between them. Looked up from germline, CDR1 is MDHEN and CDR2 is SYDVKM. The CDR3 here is CASKNRFNYGYTF. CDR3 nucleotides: TGTGCCAGCAAGAACAGGTTTAACTATGGCTACACCTTC.

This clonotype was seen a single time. The CDR3 region is CASSSGSSDTEAFF. Written as DNA, the CDR3 is TGTGCCAGCAGTTCGGGGTCCTCCGACACTGAAGCTTTCTTT. The chain combines TRBV28 with TRBJ1-1; the D is unclear. CDR1 is MDHEN and CDR2 is SYDVKM in the germline V gene. This CDR3 has 14 residues. Trimming removed 4 bases from V and 3 bases from J, with 12 bases in between.